This entry lists 28 T cell receptor beta chains sequenced from one sample in a study of Ad26.COV2.S vaccination and SARS-CoV-2 variants. Profiling relied on immunoSEQ multiplex PCR, and the TCRdb table lists in-frame clones only, not all of them. The repertoire consists of roughly 400,000 clones, with about 92% occurring once and the leading ten covering under 4.5%. Noted treatment: about 20 received Ad26.COV2.S at low or high dose, single or two shots; about 5 received placebo; per-sample allocation not given. Specimen acquisition occurred on day 63 following the initial vaccine or placebo injection. The material was peripheral blood, obtained in a trial of Ad26.COV2.S vaccine versus placebo. The receptors here all came from a person aged 18-60 years who received the Ad26.COV2.S COVID-19 vaccine or a placebo.

The chain links TRBV7-2 to TRBJ2-2, with D perhaps matching TRBD2 (6 bases). Germline V gene lookup returns CDR1 SGHTA and CDR2 FQGNSA. The CDR3 contains 14 residues. V shed 5 bases and J shed 7 bases, with 14 bases lying between them. The CDR3 reads CASSPTIGSGELFF. CDR3 in DNA: TGTGCCAGCAGCCCGACCATCGGGAGCGGGGAGCTGTTTTTT.

This rearrangement joins TRBV7-2 to TRBJ1-1, with TRBD1 matching over 11 bases. CDR1 is SGHTA and CDR2 is FQGNSA in the germline V gene. The CDR3 contains 16 residues. The trim removed 5 bases at V and 4 bases at J, leaving 9 bases unmatched. The CDR3: CASSGPGQGVVTEAFF. DNA of the CDR3: TGTGCCAGCAGCGGGCCGGGACAGGGGGTAGTCACTGAAGCTTTCTTT.

The chain joins TRBV21-1 to TRBJ2-7; no check of the table's D call, TRBD2, against the DNA was made. TRBV21-1 is a listed pseudogene. The CDR3 has 13 amino acids. The CDR3 loop reads CASSSGSSYEQYF. The CDR3 nucleotides are TGTGCCAGCAGTAGCGGGAGCTCCTACGAGCAGTACTTC.

In its sample, this clone was seen a few times. The rearrangement links TRBV7-9 to TRBJ2-7, with 11 nucleotides matching TRBD2. J lost 1 base, V lost 11 bases, and 10 bases had no gene match. The CDR3 contains 15 residues. Germline lookup yields CDR1 SEHNR and CDR2 FQNEAQ (reference sequence). CDR3 residues: CASGAGLAVSYEQYF. In nucleotides, the CDR3 is TGTGCCTCGGGGGCGGGACTAGCGGTTTCCTACGAGCAGTACTTC.

The chain combines TRBV5-1 with TRBJ2-2, with 10 bases aligning to TRBD2. The CDR3 spans 19 residues. Germline assignment: CDR1 SGHRS and CDR2 YFSETQ. V was clipped by 3 bases and J by 3 bases; unmatched bases: 14. This chain's CDR3 is CASSSRPFLAGVDTGELFF. CDR3 sequence (DNA): TGCGCCAGCAGCTCGAGGCCCTTTCTAGCGGGAGTCGACACCGGGGAGCTGTTTTTT.

The genes are TRBV11-1 and TRBJ2-2, with no clear D. The CDR3 has 14 residues. Germline V gene lookup returns CDR1 SGHAT and CDR2 FQDESV (reference sequence). V dropped 0 bases and J dropped 7 bases, with 9 bases sitting between them. The CDR3, as DNA: TGTGCCAGCAGCTTAGCAATGGGTATCGGGGAGCTGTTTTTT. Amino acids: CASSLAMGIGELFF.

This clone was observed once. The chain links TRBV9 to TRBJ1-1; D unclear. The germline V gene encodes CDR1 SGDLS and CDR2 YYNGEE. Deletions cut 4 bases from V and 0 bases from J, with 10 bases between. CDR3 length: 14 amino acids. CDR3 region: CASSPRGLNTEAFF. The CDR3 DNA is TGTGCCAGCAGCCCACGGGGATTGAACACTGAAGCTTTCTTT.

This chain uses TRBV28 with TRBJ2-7; TRBD2 matches at 12 bases. Germline CDR1 and CDR2: MDHEN and SYDVKM. V lost 5 bases and J lost 2; bases outside the gene matches: 13. The CDR3 sequence is 18 residues long. This CDR3 reads CASSGGTGTSGLTYEQYF. CDR3 sequence (DNA): TGTGCCAGCAGTGGAGGAACCGGGACTAGCGGGCTTACCTACGAGCAGTACTTC.

This chain uses TRBV5-6 with TRBJ1-6, with 8 bases aligning to TRBD1. This CDR3 is 14 amino acids long. J gave up 7 bases and V 2 bases, and 2 bases lay outside the gene matches. The germline V gene has CDR1 SGHDT and CDR2 YYEEEE. CDR3 residues: CASSFGTGNSPLHF. The CDR3, as DNA: TGTGCCAGCAGCTTCGGGACAGGCAATTCACCCCTCCACTTT.

The rearrangement uses TRBV7-2 and TRBJ2-7; TRBD2 matches 10 bases. Germline V gives CDR1 SGHTA, CDR2 FQGNSA. V gave up 3 bases and J gave up 2 bases; unmatched junction bases: 10. The CDR3 is made up of 17 amino acids. The CDR3 region is CASSLDGTSGNPYEQYF. The CDR3 DNA reads TGTGCCAGCAGCTTGGACGGAACTAGCGGGAATCCCTACGAGCAGTACTTC.

This clone has a handful of counts. The chain is built from TRBV6-2 or TRBV6-3 and TRBJ2-7, with 14 bases that match TRBD2. Per germline, CDR1 MNHEY and CDR2 SVGEGT. V lost 5 bases and J lost 0; bases outside the gene matches: 6. This CDR3 has 17 residues. Here the CDR3 reads CASSGTSGRPSSYEQYF. In DNA, the CDR3 is TGTGCCAGCAGTGGGACTAGCGGGAGACCTAGCTCCTACGAGCAGTACTTC.

The count of this clone is one. V gene TRBV5-5 combines with J gene TRBJ1-5; D gene unclear. Germline loops: CDR1 SGHKS, CDR2 YYEKEE (reference sequence). V dropped 2 bases and J dropped 4 bases, with 7 bases sitting between them. The CDR3 has 13 residues. The CDR3 DNA reads as TGTGCCAGCAGCTTAAACAGAAATCAGCCCCAGCATTTT. Its translation is CASSLNRNQPQHF. The whole variable domain, filled in from reference TRBV5-5 and TRBJ1-5, reads DAGVTQSPTHLIKTRGQQVTLRCSPISGHKSVSWYQQVLGQGPQFIFQYYEKEERGRGNFPDRFSARQFPNYSSELNVNALLLGDSALYLCASSLNRNQPQHFGDGTRLSIL.

Regarding this clone: The junction does not match germline at one end; this may be a read error. The chain uses TRBV11-2 and TRBJ2-7; D gene unclear. Germline CDR1 and CDR2: SGHAT and FQNNGV. The CDR3 contains 15 residues. For the CDR3, the DNA is TGTGCCAGCAGCGCCCCAGACATGGCCGCCTACGAACAGTACTTC. It yields the protein CASSAPDMAAYEQYF.

The DNA of the CDR3 is TGTGCCAGCAGTTTAACCGACAGGGCAGCTAGCACAGATACGCAGTATTTT. Residues: CASSLTDRAASTDTQYF. This rearrangement joins TRBV27 to TRBJ2-3, with TRBD1 identical over 7 bases. The trim removed 2 bases at V and 0 bases at J, leaving 8 bases unmatched. This CDR3 has 17 amino acids. Germline assignment: CDR1 MNHEY and CDR2 SMNVEV (reference sequence).

V is TRBV4-1 and J is TRBJ1-4; D remains unclear. Germline loops: CDR1 MGHRA, CDR2 YSYEKL. The CDR3 is 15 amino acids. The V end lost 8 bases, the J end lost 8 bases, and 21 bases lay between the germline ends. In DNA, the CDR3 is TGCGCCAGCTCGAGCAAGGCGGCCCCGACGGAAAAACTGTTTTTT. Amino acids: CASSSKAAPTEKLFF.

The V and J genes are TRBV7-2 and TRBJ1-5; no reliable D call. V was clipped by 2 bases and J by 9 bases, with 14 bases between them. The germline V gene has CDR1 SGHTA and CDR2 FQGNSA. The CDR3 consists of 14 residues. The CDR3 nucleotides read TGTGCCAGCAGCTTATATGGGGTGGAGCGGCCCCAGCATTTT. It codes for CASSLYGVERPQHF. The variable domain in full, with the rest retrieved from reference TRBV7-2 and TRBJ1-5, is GAGVSQSPSNKVTEKGKDVELRCDPISGHTALYWYRQSLGQGLEFLIYFQGNSAPDKSGLPSDRFSAERTGGSVSTLTIQRTQQEDSAVYLCASSLYGVERPQHFGDGTRLSIL.

The chain links TRBV28 to TRBJ2-7, with TRBD2 matching 8 bases. Germline CDR1 is MDHEN and CDR2 is SYDVKM. The J segment lost 7 bases and the V segment lost 6 bases, leaving 8 bases of the junction unmatched. The CDR3 totals 13 residues. The CDR3 sequence is CASSEWGLGEQYF. CDR3 nucleotide sequence: TGTGCCAGCAGCGAGTGGGGACTAGGTGAGCAGTACTTC.

V gene TRBV30 combines with J gene TRBJ2-6; D uncertain. CDR1 GTSNPN and CDR2 SVGIG come from the germline V gene (reference sequence). This CDR3 has 12 amino acids. V lost 4 bases, J lost 2 bases, and 3 bases lay in between. As DNA, the CDR3 is TGTGCCTGGAATACTGGGGCCAACGTCCTGACTTTC. This sequence encodes CAWNTGANVLTF.

This chain joins TRBV11-3 and TRBJ2-2; unclear D gene. The CDR3 covers 13 residues. V was clipped by 0 bases and J by 7 bases, with 6 bases between them. CDR1 and CDR2 from the germline V gene are SGHNT and YENEEA. The CDR3 DNA sequence: TGTGCCAGCAGCTTAGAGCCGGTCGGGGAGCTGTTTTTT. It translates to CASSLEPVGELFF.

The J gene is TRBJ2-3, the V gene TRBV7-9; weak D call: TRBD1 (5 bases). The CDR3 extends over 15 amino acids. CDR1 is SEHNR, CDR2 FQNEAQ, per germline (reference sequence). Trimming stripped 1 base from V and 0 bases from J, with 8 bases between. In DNA, the CDR3 is TGTGCCAGCAGCTTAGAGGGGTCTAGCACAGATACGCAGTATTTT. Protein product: CASSLEGSSTDTQYF. The complete variable domain, with remaining parts taken from reference TRBV7-9 and TRBJ2-3, reads DTGVSQNPRHKITKRGQNVTFRCDPISEHNRLYWYRQTLGQGPEFLTYFQNEAQLEKSRLLSDRFSAERPKGSFSTLEIQRTEQGDSAMYLCASSLEGSSTDTQYFGPGTRLTVL.

This clone was detected once. This chain links TRBV27 with TRBJ2-1; weak D call: TRBD2 (6 bases). The CDR3 is 15 amino acids. Germline lookup yields CDR1 MNHEY and CDR2 SMNVEV (reference sequence). Trimming removed 4 bases at V and 10 bases at J, with 20 bases between. The CDR3 DNA sequence: TGTGCCAGCAGTTCTCGACTAGACCGGTCGAACGAGCAGTTCTTC. This gives the protein CASSSRLDRSNEQFF.

The chain has TRBV5-1 and TRBJ1-2; D call uncertain. CDR3 length: 13 amino acids. V was shortened by 2 bases and J by 5 bases, with 10 bases between the two germline ends. Germline values: CDR1 SGHRS, CDR2 YFSETQ. The chain's CDR3 is CASSFQMIYGYTF. Here the CDR3 DNA reads TGCGCCAGCAGCTTCCAGATGATATATGGCTACACCTTC.

CDR3 DNA sequence: TGTGCCAGCAGTGTAGCGGGAGTCGGTGAGCAGTTCTTC. This codes for CASSVAGVGEQFF. This chain links TRBV25-1 with TRBJ2-1; 9 nucleotides agree with TRBD2. CDR1 and CDR2 from the germline V gene are MGHDK and SYGVNS. The CDR3 is made up of 13 amino acids. V was clipped by 4 bases and J by 9 bases; unmatched bases: 4.

Notes on this clone: The sample holds other DNA sequences that translate to the same CDR3. This rearrangement joins TRBV6-5 to TRBJ2-1; the match to TRBD2 covers 7 bases. The V gene end was trimmed by 5 bases and the J gene end by 10 bases; junction bases not matched to a gene: 5. Germline CDR1 is MNHEY and CDR2 is SVGAGI. The CDR3 consists of 12 residues. CDR3 protein: CASSRGVGEQFF. The CDR3 coding sequence is TGTGCCAGCAGTCGGGGGGTGGGAGAGCAGTTCTTC.

The CDR3 is CSVLKTPNEQFF. CDR3 sequence (DNA): TGCAGCGTCCTCAAAACCCCGAATGAGCAGTTCTTC. The genes are TRBV29-1 and TRBJ2-1; D gene ambiguous. V shed 6 bases and J shed 7 bases, with 13 bases lying between them. CDR3 size: 12 residues. The germline V gene encodes CDR1 SQVTM and CDR2 ANQGSEA.

The chain couples TRBV19 to TRBJ2-7, with 10 nucleotides matching TRBD1. The J segment lost 6 bases and the V segment lost 2 bases, leaving 4 bases of the junction unmatched. The CDR3 extends over 14 amino acids. The germline CDR1 and CDR2 sequences are LNHDA and SQIVND (reference sequence). The CDR3 loop reads CASSITGQGSEQYF. CDR3 nucleotide sequence: TGTGCCAGTAGTATAACGGGACAGGGGTCCGAGCAGTACTTC.

The chain employs TRBV12-3 or TRBV12-4 and TRBJ1-2; 7 bases fit TRBD1. The CDR3 is 13 amino acids. With 4 bases clipped from V and 5 bases from J, the junction kept 4 bases outside the gene matches. This CDR3 is CASSYPGQYGYTF. In DNA, the CDR3 is TGTGCCAGCAGTTACCCGGGACAGTATGGCTACACCTTC.

V and J are TRBV15 and TRBJ1-4; TRBD1 matches 8 bases. The CDR3 is 16 residues long. CDR1 LNHNV and CDR2 YYDKDF come from the germline V gene (reference sequence). After removal of 0 bases from V and 7 bases from J, the junction contained 7 bases not matched to a gene. CDR3 sequence (DNA): TGTGCCACCAGCAGAGATCCGGGACAGGAATCTGAAAAACTGTTTTTT. Translation: CATSRDPGQESEKLFF. Supplemented by reference TRBV15 and TRBJ1-4, the full variable domain reads DAMVIQNPRYQVTQFGKPVTLSCSQTLNHNVMYWYQQKSSQAPKLLFHYYDKDFNNEADTPDNFQSRRPNTSFCFLDIRSPGLGDTAMYLCATSRDPGQESEKLFFGSGTQLSVL.